This TCR beta chain was documented in a study of blood T cell repertoires in COVID-19 (TCRdb year 2020). In the study overall: Collaborator samples came from the United States, Italy and Spain and covered acute and convalescent phases of COVID-19. The material from the prospective study consisted of cDNA or gDNA derived from T cells, B-cell-depleted T cells, or PBMCs. Subjects who had been exposed to COVID-19, were actively infected with it, or had recovered from it provided the deeply sampled blood TCRbeta repertoires that made up the dataset. The repertoires were released in a freely available public database intended as a resource for research on the immune response to SARS-CoV-2. The samples were drawn from the first 160 participants of the ongoing ImmuneRACE study and from 1,254 subjects provided by 6 global collaborators. The sample metadata nearly always contained a de-identified subject ID, COVID-19 status, age in years and sex. Where available, HLA class I and class II types were taken from metadata supplied by the sample provider and were not determined by assay-based typing. The paper's findings and limits, for the study overall: How much clinical and demographic metadata was included differed by source and by participant, and the metadata was provided uncurated.

A note on this clone: The antigen it binds to is not known. No base quality values were provided; no much bigger clone lies one nucleotide off.

V is clipped by 2 bases and J by 2 bases, and the sequence between their germline boundaries is 22 bases long. Measured from the cysteine to the phenylalanine, the CDR3 is 19 residues long. CDR3 DNA is the only sequence kept; it has 57 bases, read in frame from the first base. CDR1 and CDR2, looked up from the germline V gene, are MRHNA and SNTAGT. In Seattle, one collaborating source enrolled patients while the infection was active and tracked those patients longitudinally over the course of disease. Collaborating institutions collected whole blood in K2EDTA tubes following their own protocols. For TCRbeta analysis, collaborators shipped samples in one of three forms: frozen whole blood, isolated PBMCs, or DNA extracted from either of those sample types. TCRbeta CDR3 regions were amplified from genomic DNA by means of the immunoSEQ Assay, a bias-controlled multiplex PCR. Turning to the authors' computational methods: The number of nucleated cells in each sample was estimated by amplification of reference gene primers within the assay. Sequence reads were collapsed and filtered to measure the absolute abundance of every unique TCRbeta CDR3 rearrangement. For each sample, productive Simpson clonality was calculated as the square root of Simpson's diversity index across productive rearrangements. Held by TCRdb, this immuneACCESS table contains in-frame sequences only and omits some clones. Under half of the omission traces to an unresolved V gene where checked; the cause of the rest is unknown. The DNA gave D and trimming, while V, J and clone size come from that table. The table for this sample lists roughly 190,000 clones; around 94% of them were counted only once. The ten top clones hold roughly 0.7% of the sample.

The sequence came from a man aged 25 to 45 with COVID-19, enrolled during active disease. The sequenced sample was peripheral blood. The chain was built from TRBV6-4 and TRBJ1-5; TRBD1 is perhaps the D gene, given 5 matching bases. The bases are TGTGCCAGCAGTGACCGGGGGGACGTGCTCTTCGTCCGCAATCAGCCCCAGCATTTT. It is translated as CASSDRGDVLFVRNQPQHF.